The 4 T cell receptor beta chains below come from one sample, sequenced in a study of blood T cells in healthy people across ages. The use of a sample-barcoded 5' primer and a J-beta primer mix characterized a second PCR of roughly 7 to 11 cycles. TCRdb reanalysed the 5' RACE reads using MiXCR and keeps one entry per CDR3 protein. The sample shows 800,000 to 950,000 distinct CDR3 sequences, roughly 35% of them seen only once. The sample taken for sequencing was blood. These receptors were taken from a man between 18 and 29 years old in good health.

This clonotype came up a few times. A single base separates this from a much larger clone, so it may be a read error. The chain employs TRBV4-3 and TRBJ2-5; TRBD2 matches at 13 bases. V shed 0 bases and J 11 bases; nucleotides not matched to a gene: 12. The CDR3 contains 17 residues. Germline V gives CDR1 LGHNA, CDR2 YSLEER. The CDR3 loop reads CASSQETSGGPIGKQYF. CDR3 bases: TGCGCCAGCAGCCAAGAGACTAGCGGGGGGCCGATCGGTAAGCAGTACTTC.

The chain couples TRBV2 to TRBJ2-1; 9 bases are a match to TRBD2. Germline V gene data show CDR1 as SNHLY and CDR2 as FYNNEI. The CDR3 runs 14 residues. V shed 7 bases, J shed 6 bases, and the junction held 7 bases outside the gene matches. CDR3 coding DNA: TGTGCCAGCAAGCTAGCGGGGCGCGGCAATGAGCAGTTCTTC. Protein: CASKLAGRGNEQFF.

V and J are TRBV11-2 and TRBJ2-1; D is possibly TRBD1 (6 bases). The end of the DNA fits TRBJ2-7 better, so the J call may be wrong. The CDR3 totals 16 residues. Germline-derived CDR1 and CDR2 are SGHAT and FQNNGV. For the CDR3, the DNA is TGTGCCAGCAGCCTAGTAGCAGGGGACGACTACAATGAGCAGTACTTC. It specifies CASSLVAGDDYNEQYF.

This clonotype came up a few times. The chain couples TRBV20-1 to TRBJ2-7, with 10 bases that match TRBD1. The CDR3 has 16 amino acids. Germline V gene data show CDR1 as DFQATT and CDR2 as SNEGSKA (reference sequence). With 3 bases clipped from V and 2 bases from J, the junction kept 10 bases outside the gene matches. The CDR3 protein is CSARRGGGQGAYEQYF. CDR3 coding DNA: TGCAGTGCTAGGCGGGGCGGCGGACAGGGGGCCTACGAGCAGTACTTC.